This T cell receptor (beta chain) was profiled in a study of human T cells and chemical hapten exposure. One entry per CDR3 protein, called by TCRdb with MiXCR from the RACE reads. The sample records over 65,000 distinct CDR3 sequences, over 8.5% being singletons. Findings and limits, study-wide: Patch test scores rose with PT1 expanded TCR counts, a positive correlation.

Time point here: patch test 1, 2 weeks after DPC sensitization. Noted treatment: therapeutic diphenylcyclopropenone sensitization with weekly scalp DPC. The germline V gene has CDR1 SEHNR and CDR2 FQNEAQ (reference sequence). The CDR3 sequence is 15 residues long. Germline trimming cut 5 bases from V and 6 bases from J; bases unmatched to any gene: 9. This clonotype has a count of ten or more. The antigen remains undetermined. This chain connects TRBV7-9 to TRBJ2-3; 9 bases align to TRBD2. The input for sequencing was whole blood, taken in connection with sensitization to the hapten diphenylcyclopropenone (DPC). This clonotype originated in a woman aged 50 to 65 with alopecia areata. Some clones in this sample may be carry-over from other donors' samples. DNA for the CDR3: TGTGCCAGCAGCCCCACAGCGGGGGGCGGGGATACGCAGTATTTT. Its protein product is CASSPTAGGGDTQYF.